This record covers a single T cell receptor beta chain. The antigen is not known. This sample was taken from a study of T cell repertoires in cytomegalovirus infection. Study-wide context: In public TCR beta signatures, there were indications of both CMV infection and matching HLA type.

Study outcomes and limitations: Clonotypes of TCR beta that were HLA-C-restricted and CMV-specific dominated the ex vivo response. The cumulative frequency of public TCR beta families distinguished individuals who carried CMV together with the relevant HLA.

TCRdb re-called the reads through MiXCR, storing one row per CDR3 protein. The data contain approximately 600,000 distinct CDR3 sequences, roughly 42% of them singletons. The germline V gene has CDR1 SEHNR and CDR2 FQNEAQ (reference sequence). V lost 5 bases and J lost 0; bases outside the gene matches: 2. This CDR3 comprises 14 residues. The specimen was cultured PBMCs, collected from culture after CMV antigen stimulation. The receptor was isolated from a human donor in good health (CMV status not recorded). Some clones in this sample may be carry-over from other donors' samples. V usage is TRBV7-9 and J usage is TRBJ1-1; TRBD1 agrees at 8 bases. CDR3 amino acids: CASSADRVNTEAFF. The CDR3 DNA is TGTGCCAGCAGCGCGGACAGGGTGAACACTGAAGCTTTCTTT.